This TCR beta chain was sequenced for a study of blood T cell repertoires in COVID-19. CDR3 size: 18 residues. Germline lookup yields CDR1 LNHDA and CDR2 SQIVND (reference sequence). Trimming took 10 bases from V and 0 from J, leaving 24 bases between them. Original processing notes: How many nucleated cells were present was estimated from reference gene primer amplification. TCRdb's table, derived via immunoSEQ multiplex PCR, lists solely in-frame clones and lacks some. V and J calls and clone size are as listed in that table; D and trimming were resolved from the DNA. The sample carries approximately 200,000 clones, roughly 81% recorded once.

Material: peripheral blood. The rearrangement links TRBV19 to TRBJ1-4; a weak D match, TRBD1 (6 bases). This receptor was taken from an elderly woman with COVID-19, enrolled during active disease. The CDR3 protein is CATKDRHSVVATNEKLFF. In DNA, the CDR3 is TGTGCCACAAAAGACAGGCACTCCGTCGTCGCAACTAATGAAAAACTGTTTTTT.